The 31 T cell receptor beta chains given below trace back to one sample, sequenced in a study of shared clonotypes between healthy human individuals. Sequencing used immunoSEQ multiplex PCR; TCRdb keeps in-frame clones, though not all of them. In the table there are about 2 million clones, 85% to 95% of which are singletons. Sequencing input: naive CD4+ T cells sorted from blood. Described subset: CD45RA+ positively selected. The receptors were gathered from a man in his late teens or twenties in good health.

J is TRBJ1-2 and V is TRBV4-3; D remains ambiguous. With 0 bases removed from V and 8 bases from J, the gap between germline ends came to 13 bases. Germline CDR1 reads LGHNA; CDR2 reads YSLEER. The CDR3 spans 14 residues. The DNA for the CDR3 is TGCGCCAGCAGCCAAGAAGGCGGTCAGACGGGCTACACCTTC. This gives the protein CASSQEGGQTGYTF.

The chain combines TRBV30 with TRBJ2-7; D is uncertain. The CDR3 runs to 13 residues. V shed 4 bases and J shed 0 bases, with 10 bases lying between them. Germline V CDR1 and CDR2: GTSNPN, SVGIG (reference sequence). The CDR3, as DNA: TGTGCCTGGAAACACTCCAGCTCCTACGAGCAGTACTTC. Translated, it gives CAWKHSSSYEQYF.

The CDR3 region is CASSLALVAEPQHF. The CDR3 DNA is TGTGCCAGCAGCCTGGCCCTGGTTGCTGAGCCCCAGCATTTT. The genes are TRBV6-1 and TRBJ1-5; D is undetermined. With 6 bases removed from V and 8 bases from J, the gap between germline ends came to 17 bases. Germline V gene sequence: CDR1 MNHNS, CDR2 SASEGT. The CDR3 is 14 amino acids.

CDR3 bases: TGTGCCAGCAGCCCCCGACTGACTAGCGGGGGCACAGATACGCAGTATTTT. Translation gives CASSPRLTSGGTDTQYF. V and J are TRBV11-2 and TRBJ2-3; 11 nucleotides agree with TRBD2. The CDR3 contains 17 residues. V shed 5 bases, J shed 1 base, and the junction held 8 bases outside the gene matches. Germline V gene lookup returns CDR1 SGHAT and CDR2 FQNNGV.

The rearrangement joins TRBV5-1 to TRBJ2-7, with 8 nucleotides matching TRBD1. CDR3 length: 12 residues. From germline, CDR1 is SGHRS and CDR2 YFSETQ. Trimming at V came to 7 bases and at J to 4 bases, leaving 4 bases not matched to a gene. CDR3 DNA: TGCGCCAGCTCGGGACAGGAGTACGAGCAGTACTTC. This sequence encodes CASSGQEYEQYF.

The chain is built from TRBV6-4 and TRBJ2-2, with D hard to call. The length of the CDR3 is 12 residues. Germline V gene lookup returns CDR1 MRHNA and CDR2 SNTAGT. V was clipped by 7 bases and J by 3 bases, with 6 bases between them. The CDR3 sequence is CASKADTGELFF. CDR3 DNA sequence: TGTGCCAGCAAGGCGGACACCGGGGAGCTGTTTTTT.

Regarding this clone: Additional DNA sequences in this sample encode the identical CDR3. The chain employs TRBV11-2 and TRBJ2-5; D might be TRBD2 (5 bases). The ends were cut back, 0 bases at V and 0 bases at J, with 8 bases in the middle. Germline V gene lookup returns CDR1 SGHAT and CDR2 FQNNGV. This CDR3 has 15 amino acids. For the CDR3, the DNA is TGTGCCAGCAGCTTAGATCCGGGATACCAAGAGACCCAGTACTTC. Translation gives CASSLDPGYQETQYF.

The rearrangement uses TRBV7-9 and TRBJ2-5; TRBD2 might be the D (5 bases). The J call is uncertain, as TRBJ2-7 better fits the DNA end. This CDR3 comprises 14 residues. The germline V gene encodes CDR1 SEHNR and CDR2 FQNEAQ (reference sequence). Here the CDR3 DNA reads TGTGCCAGCAGCTTAGGGACTGCATCCTACGAGCAGTACTTC. This translates into CASSLGTASYEQYF.

The rearrangement uses TRBV6-1 and TRBJ2-1; D unclear. This CDR3 comprises 13 residues. The V end was cut by 1 base, the J end by 9 bases, with 10 bases between. In germline, CDR1 is MNHNS, CDR2 SASEGT. CDR3: CASSEVASAEQFF. CDR3 bases: TGTGCCAGCAGTGAAGTTGCGAGCGCTGAGCAGTTCTTC.

CDR3: CASSELAGVIGELFF. CDR3 sequence (DNA): TGCGCCAGCAGTGAACTAGCGGGAGTTATCGGGGAGCTGTTTTTT. This sequence joins TRBV10-2 and TRBJ2-2, with 11 nucleotides matching TRBD2. V shed 3 bases, J shed 7 bases, and the junction held 4 bases outside the gene matches. This CDR3 has 15 residues. CDR1 is WSHSY and CDR2 is SAAADI in the germline V gene.

This sequence joins TRBV18 and TRBJ1-5, with D maybe TRBD1 (5 bases). V lost 4 bases, J lost 2 bases, and 12 bases lay in between. This CDR3 is built from 15 residues. From germline, CDR1 is KGHSH and CDR2 LQKENI. The CDR3 spells CASSQGGAGNQPQHF. In DNA form, the CDR3 reads TGTGCCAGCTCACAAGGTGGGGCAGGCAATCAGCCCCAGCATTTT.

The chain employs TRBV2 and TRBJ2-5; unclear D gene. The CDR3 is 12 amino acids. Per the germline V gene, CDR1 is SNHLY and CDR2 is FYNNEI. The V end lost 7 bases, the J end lost 5 bases, and 11 bases lay between the germline ends. CDR3 amino acids: CASTTEGETQYF. The CDR3 nucleotides are TGTGCCAGCACTACAGAAGGGGAGACCCAGTACTTC.

As concerns this clone: Other DNA sequences in the same sample also yield this CDR3. This sequence joins TRBV5-1 and TRBJ1-1; D is unresolved. In germline, CDR1 is SGHRS, CDR2 YFSETQ. CDR3 length equals 15 residues. Trimming removed 1 base from V and 2 bases from J, with 12 bases in between. CDR3 nucleotide sequence: TGCGCCAGCAGCTTGCGTGGTGGCAGTAACACTGAAGCTTTCTTT. Encoded protein: CASSLRGGSNTEAFF.

This chain uses TRBV6-5 with TRBJ1-6; 11 bases match TRBD1. J gave up 7 bases and V 2 bases, and 1 base lay outside the gene matches. The length of the CDR3 is 15 residues. Germline CDR1 MNHEY, CDR2 SVGAGI. CDR3 residues: CASSYRTGGNSPLHF. CDR3 in DNA: TGTGCCAGCAGTTACCGGACAGGGGGCAATTCACCCCTCCACTTT.

J is TRBJ2-7 and V is TRBV12-5; the D gene is possibly TRBD2 (5 bases). This CDR3 comprises 15 residues. Trimming shortened V by 6 bases and J by 2 bases, and 17 bases separated the two germline ends. CDR1 and CDR2 (germline): LGHNT, FRNRAP. The CDR3 protein is CASGPVSGSAYEQYF. CDR3 sequence (DNA): TGTGCTAGTGGCCCCGTGTCGGGGTCCGCCTACGAGCAGTACTTC.

The gene calls are TRBV5-1 and TRBJ1-6; TRBD1 matches 9 bases. The CDR3 runs 16 residues. Trimming cost V 1 base and J 7 bases; bases outside gene matches: 6. CDR1 and CDR2 from the germline V gene are SGHRS and YFSETQ. The CDR3 loop is CASSLTGTGNNSPLHF. DNA for the CDR3: TGCGCCAGCAGCTTGACCGGGACAGGGAACAATTCACCCCTCCACTTT. The full variable domain, rest sourced from reference TRBV5-1 and TRBJ1-6, is KAGVTQTPRYLIKTRGQQVTLSCSPISGHRSVSWYQQTPGQGLQFLFEYFSETQRNKGNFPGRFSGRQFSNSRSEMNVSTLELGDSALYLCASSLTGTGNNSPLHFGNGTRLTVT.

The gene calls are TRBV2 and TRBJ2-2, with D hard to call. The germline V gene has CDR1 SNHLY and CDR2 FYNNEI. The CDR3 loop spans 15 amino acids. With 4 bases removed from V and 1 base from J, the gap between germline ends came to 10 bases. Here the CDR3 reads CASSVMRQNTGELFF. DNA of the CDR3: TGTGCCAGCAGTGTAATGAGACAGAACACCGGGGAGCTGTTTTTT.

This chain connects TRBV7-9 to TRBJ2-2; TRBD2 matches 10 bases. Germline V gene data show CDR1 as SEHNR and CDR2 as FQNEAQ (reference sequence). This CDR3 has 16 amino acids. V trimming: 2 bases; J trimming: 3 bases; junction bases outside the gene matches: 3. For the CDR3, the DNA is TGTGCCAGCAGCTTACTAGCGGGAGAACACACCGGGGAGCTGTTTTTT. It codes for CASSLLAGEHTGELFF. The full variable domain, rest sourced from reference TRBV7-9 and TRBJ2-2, is DTGVSQNPRHKITKRGQNVTFRCDPISEHNRLYWYRQTLGQGPEFLTYFQNEAQLEKSRLLSDRFSAERPKGSFSTLEIQRTEQGDSAMYLCASSLLAGEHTGELFFGEGSRLTVL.

With respect to this clone: This sequence may be a read error, since a much larger clone differs from it by one base. Other DNA sequences in the same sample also yield this CDR3. The DNA of the CDR3 is TGTGCCTGGACGAGGGGACAAATAAATTCACCCCTCCACTTT. Translation gives CAWTRGQINSPLHF. The J gene is TRBJ1-6, the V gene TRBV30; tentatively, D is TRBD1 (6 bases). Germline lookup yields CDR1 GTSNPN and CDR2 SVGIG (reference sequence). The CDR3 has 14 residues. V lost 4 bases and J lost 7, with 14 bases in between.

This chain connects TRBV5-4 to TRBJ1-2; TRBD1 agrees at 10 bases. Germline CDR1 reads SGHNT; CDR2 reads YYREEE (reference sequence). J was trimmed by 3 bases and V by 0 bases; bases with no gene match: 5. This CDR3 spans 16 amino acids. CDR3 sequence reads: CASSLGQGATHYGYTF. The CDR3, as DNA: TGTGCCAGCAGCTTGGGACAGGGGGCTACTCACTATGGCTACACCTTC.

The chain uses TRBV5-4 and TRBJ2-5, with no clear D. CDR1 is SGHNT and CDR2 is YYREEE in the germline V gene (reference sequence). V was trimmed by 4 bases and J by 1 base, leaving 8 bases between them. The CDR3 runs 13 residues. CDR3 sequence: CASSLGFQETQYF. The DNA for the CDR3 is TGTGCCAGCAGCCTGGGGTTCCAAGAGACCCAGTACTTC.

To note about this clone: This sample includes further DNA sequences coding for the same CDR3. This chain joins TRBV2 and TRBJ1-2, with unresolved D. This CDR3 contains 13 residues. CDR1 is SNHLY and CDR2 is FYNNEI in the germline V gene. V shed 1 base and J shed 4 bases, with 7 bases lying between them. CDR3 sequence: CASSEVESYGYTF. The CDR3 DNA is TGTGCCAGCAGTGAAGTAGAGTCCTATGGCTACACCTTC.

As concerns this clone: This sample also contains other DNA sequences that code for the same CDR3. The genes are TRBV18 and TRBJ1-6, with D hard to call. Trimming left V 3 bases short and J 0 bases short, with 9 bases between. Germline V gives CDR1 KGHSH, CDR2 LQKENI. The CDR3 is made up of 16 amino acids. CDR3 in DNA: TGTGCCAGCTCACCGAGGGAGAGCTCCTATAATTCACCCCTCCACTTT. It translates to CASSPRESSYNSPLHF.

This chain uses TRBV6-1 with TRBJ2-1, with D perhaps matching TRBD2 (5 bases). This CDR3 has 10 residues. Trimming shortened V by 10 bases and J by 12 bases, and 13 bases separated the two germline ends. In germline, CDR1 is MNHNS, CDR2 SASEGT. The CDR3 sequence is CATRPSRQFF. CDR3 in DNA: TGTGCCACCCGCCCTAGCCGGCAGTTCTTC.

This chain links TRBV4-3 with TRBJ1-2, with TRBD1 identical over 11 bases. The germline V gene encodes CDR1 LGHNA and CDR2 YSLEER. The CDR3 loop spans 16 amino acids. J gave up 1 base and V 4 bases, and 5 bases lay outside the gene matches. The CDR3 reads CASSPGTGGSNYGYTF. The CDR3 nucleotides are TGCGCCAGCAGCCCTGGGACAGGGGGGAGTAACTATGGCTACACCTTC.

The V and J genes are TRBV28 and TRBJ2-5; no definite D call. V was trimmed by 5 bases and J by 2 bases, leaving 9 bases between them. Germline CDR1 reads MDHEN; CDR2 reads SYDVKM. The CDR3 is 13 residues long. CDR3 amino acids: CASSPLRQETQYF. CDR3 DNA: TGTGCCAGCAGTCCCTTAAGGCAAGAGACCCAGTACTTC.

This clone was found once. The chain uses TRBV7-2 and TRBJ2-1; D ambiguous. Germline CDR1 reads SGHTA; CDR2 reads FQGNSA. The CDR3 totals 11 residues. Trimming removed 3 bases from V and 6 bases from J, with 3 bases in between. DNA for the CDR3: TGTGCCAGCAGCTTCACCAATGAGCAGTTCTTC. Translating gives CASSFTNEQFF.

CDR3 sequence reads: CASSPAGSPYGYTF. In DNA form, the CDR3 reads TGTGCCAGCAGCCCGGCGGGGAGCCCCTATGGCTACACCTTC. The chain employs TRBV5-6 and TRBJ1-2; D is unclear. Per the germline V gene, CDR1 is SGHDT and CDR2 is YYEEEE. V shed 4 bases and J shed 4 bases, with 14 bases lying between them. This CDR3 region has 14 residues.

The chain combines TRBV5-1 with TRBJ2-5; possible D gene TRBD2, 6 bases. The CDR3 loop spans 15 amino acids. The germline CDR1 and CDR2 sequences are SGHRS and YFSETQ. Trimming removed 0 bases at V and 6 bases at J, with 15 bases between. The CDR3 DNA sequence: TGCGCCAGCAGCTTGGCGGTTGGGGGAGGAAAGACCCAGTACTTC. This translates into CASSLAVGGGKTQYF.

The CDR3 DNA sequence: TGTGCCAGCAGCCAAGATTCGGCTAGAGGTGAGCAGTTCTTC. It encodes CASSQDSARGEQFF. The chain combines TRBV4-2 with TRBJ2-1; D is unclear. The length of the CDR3 is 14 residues. Trimming took off 0 bases at V and 9 bases at J, with 12 bases between the two ends. In germline, CDR1 is LGHNA, CDR2 YNFKEQ.

The chain carries TRBV5-4 and TRBJ2-1, with unresolved D. The CDR3 has 15 amino acids. From germline, CDR1 is SGHNT and CDR2 YYREEE (reference sequence). Trimming left V 4 bases short and J 5 bases short, with 16 bases between. Here the CDR3 DNA reads TGTGCCAGCAGCCTCCCTTGGGCCACGAACAATGAGCAGTTCTTC. It specifies CASSLPWATNNEQFF.